This entry concerns a single T cell receptor beta chain. Its antigen is as yet unknown. The sample is drawn from a study of post-analysis software for immune sequencing data. Findings of the study overall: Relative to controls, patients had about five TRBV segments at higher frequency, with TRBV5-6, TRBV5-1 and TRBV20-1 among these. Significantly lower normalized Chao1 diversity was found in patients with multiple sclerosis relative to controls.

Incorporated into the TCR beta cDNA libraries were unique molecular identifiers, which served to reduce PCR and sequencing biases. TCRdb re-called the PCR reads through MiXCR, storing one row per CDR3 protein. The table lists about 500,000 distinct CDR3 sequences, under 55% of them singletons. CDR1 SGHTA and CDR2 FQGNSA come from the germline V gene. This CDR3 spans 16 amino acids. V was trimmed by 5 bases and J by 1 base, leaving 17 bases between them. The receptor comes from a girl aged 10 to 17 with multiple sclerosis. Sequencing was carried out using blood. This chain connects TRBV7-2 to TRBJ1-1; D possibly corresponds to TRBD1 (6 bases). The CDR3 DNA reads as TGTGCCAGCAGCCTACGGGACACCCCGACGAACACTGAAGCTTTCTTT. It translates to CASSLRDTPTNTEAFF.